The 3 T cell receptor beta chains below were found in one sample sequenced in a study of cytomegalovirus exposure and HLA in healthy donors. 13 Jbeta primers and 60 Vbeta primers were used for the PCR. Some clones are missing from TCRdb's copy, which holds only in-frame ones; the method was immunoSEQ multiplex PCR. Altogether 150,000 to 200,000 clones are present, roughly 79% being singletons, with the ten largest covering about 1.9%. Sequenced: PBMCs. The receptors here all came from a man in his thirties or forties in good health and CMV-seronegative.

V is TRBV5-1 and J is TRBJ2-7, with TRBD1 matching 9 bases. CDR1 is SGHRS and CDR2 is YFSETQ in the germline V gene. Trimming cost V 0 bases and J 4 bases; bases outside gene matches: 11. The CDR3 covers 17 residues. The CDR3 nucleotides are TGCGCCAGCAGCTTGGTTTCGTCTGCCGGGACAGGGTACGAGCAGTACTTC. It translates to CASSLVSSAGTGYEQYF.

The chain joins TRBV27 to TRBJ2-7; 9 bases map to TRBD2. This CDR3 has 13 amino acids. V dropped 6 bases and J dropped 3; count of bases not matched to a gene: 3. Germline assignment: CDR1 MNHEY and CDR2 SMNVEV (reference sequence). The CDR3 DNA reads as TGTGCCAGCAGCCAGACTAGCGGCTACGAGCAGTACTTC. This encodes CASSQTSGYEQYF.

This clone has only one observation. This chain links TRBV6-5 with TRBJ2-1, with 8 bases that match TRBD1. The V segment lost 4 bases and the J segment 4 bases; nucleotides outside the gene matches: 6. CDR1 and CDR2 from the germline V gene are MNHEY and SVGAGI. The CDR3 extends over 15 amino acids. The CDR3 region is CASSSGTGVYNEQFF. The CDR3 DNA sequence: TGTGCCAGCAGTTCCGGGACAGGTGTTTACAATGAGCAGTTCTTC.